Listed below are T cell receptor beta chains from one sample, sequenced in a study of PD-L1 blockade in urothelial cancer. This table comes from immunoSEQ multiplex PCR, and its TCRdb copy is limited to in-frame clones, with some not included. The sample consists of 45,000 to 70,000 clones, 85% of them appearing once. The specimen was PBMCs, collected around atezolizumab (anti-PD-L1) treatment. The receptors stem from a man in his 70s with urothelial cancer. Both conserved end residues are trimmed from each CDR3. Each record gives: CDR3 length, J gene, V gene, CDR3 protein.

length: 11
J: TRBJ2-1
V: TRBV5-1
CDR3: ASSLQGDNEQF

length: 14
J: TRBJ1-4
V: TRBV5-1
CDR3: ASSLAAGFPNEKLF

length: 11
J: TRBJ1-4
V: TRBV6-1
CDR3: ASRLTGGEKLF

length: 12
J: TRBJ2-5
V: TRBV6-6
CDR3: ASTLGQGLETQY

length: 13
J: TRBJ2-1
V: TRBV6-1
CDR3: ASRGVTGRYNEQF

length: 13
J: TRBJ1-4
V: TRBV5-4
CDR3: ASSPTTGFNEKLF

length: 12
J: TRBJ2-3
V: TRBV5-1
CDR3: ASSLGTSDGTQY

length: 13
J: TRBJ2-1
V: TRBV5-1
CDR3: ASSFGQGISNEQF

length: 13
J: TRBJ2-2
V: TRBV5-8
CDR3: ASRIARGPAGELF

length: 10
J: TRBJ2-1
V: TRBV19
CDR3: ASRRGGGEQF

length: 11
J: TRBJ1-1
V: TRBV27
CDR3: ASSLSRAAEAF

length: 11
J: TRBJ2-7
V: TRBV18
CDR3: ASSPQGAYEQY

length: 13
J: TRBJ2-7
V: TRBV2
CDR3: ASSERLAVPYEQY

length: 14
J: TRBJ2-4
V: TRBV15
CDR3: ATSRELDRVQNIQY

length: 11
J: TRBJ1-2
V: TRBV12-5
CDR3: ASGLPGGYGYT

length: 12
J: TRBJ1-1
V: TRBV25-1
CDR3: ASSGEGQNTEAF

length: 11
J: TRBJ2-1
V: TRBV6-5
CDR3: ASSYAQDNEQF

length: 15
J: TRBJ2-2
V: TRBV5-1
CDR3: ASSHSGRARYTGELF

length: 12
J: TRBJ1-2
V: TRBV29-1
CDR3: SVEDQGARYGYT

length: 10
J: TRBJ2-1
V: TRBV29-1
CDR3: SPPPRDNEQF

length: 11
J: TRBJ1-2
V: TRBV14
CDR3: ASSQTRQVGYT

length: 14
J: TRBJ2-7
V: TRBV4-1
CDR3: ASSLQSRGQFGEQY

length: 11
J: TRBJ1-1
V: TRBV19
CDR3: ASKDTRSTEAF

length: 12
J: TRBJ1-1
V: TRBV6-1
CDR3: ASRTQSQGTEAF

length: 11
J: TRBJ1-1
V: TRBV6-4
CDR3: ASRVDWNTEAF

length: 12
J: TRBJ2-3
V: TRBV27
CDR3: ASSLSLQHRYAY

length: 14
J: TRBJ2-1
V: TRBV7-8
CDR3: ASSDGSGRFYNEQF

length: 14
J: TRBJ2-1
V: TRBV5-1
CDR3: ASSLAGQGAVDEQF

length: 15
J: TRBJ2-5
V: TRBV21-1
CDR3: ASSRRTSGIPEGTQY

length: 14
J: TRBJ2-7
V: TRBV5-1
CDR3: ASSVNSGSRSYEQY

length: 13
J: TRBJ2-7
V: TRBV18
CDR3: ASSPPGSTSYEQY

length: 11
J: TRBJ2-5
V: TRBV6-1
CDR3: ASKRREQETQY

length: 11
J: TRBJ1-2
V: TRBV27
CDR3: ASSLSFQGGYT

length: 13
J: TRBJ2-1
V: TRBV6-6
CDR3: ASLQGESGYNEQF

length: 10
J: TRBJ1-4
V: TRBV2
CDR3: ASQTGDEKLF

length: 13
J: TRBJ2-2
V: TRBV5-4
CDR3: ASSLAGASTGELF

length: 13
J: TRBJ1-5
V: TRBV7-8
CDR3: ASSSSGQGPTPQH

length: 12
J: TRBJ1-2
V: TRBV18
CDR3: ASSPPAGIYGYT

length: 14
J: TRBJ1-1
V: TRBV28
CDR3: ASSPLPGQSKTEAF

length: 13
J: TRBJ2-7
V: TRBV6-1
CDR3: ASSLGAGGLDEQY

length: 13
J: TRBJ2-2
V: TRBV28
CDR3: ASSLPPGSGGELF